This is a list of T cell receptor beta chains from one sample in a study of radiotherapy plus CTLA-4 blockade in lung cancer. TCRdb's table, derived via immunoSEQ multiplex PCR, lists solely in-frame clones and lacks some. The sample gives 80,000 to 95,000 clones, around 83% of which show up once; about 23% is in the top ten. Source: peripheral blood, taken from a patient treated with radiotherapy plus ipilimumab. The receptors here all came from a human donor with non-small cell lung cancer that progressed on radiotherapy plus ipilimumab. Each CDR3 is given with its conserved first and last residue.

v_call cdr3_aa
TRBV6-1 CASRRGANYGYTF
TRBV27 CASTHTGGSYGYTF
TRBV27 CASSLTGLPLGELFF
TRBV27 CASSSLSLADSYNEQFF
TRBV2 CASDSDNEKLFF
TRBV4-1 CASSQVRSSGKETQYF
TRBV6-6 CASSRRTDRTDTQYF
TRBV5-4 CASSLAGQGTDTQYF
TRBV28 CASSPSVDLHGYTF
TRBV20-1 CSASDTEAFF
TRBV18 CASSRDRGETQYF
TRBV10-3 CAISVFGGIANEQFF
TRBV5-1 CATAEAPGNTEAFF
TRBV11-3 CASSLGQGLDEQYF
TRBV19 CASSIWLAGEKLFF
TRBV5-1 CASSLLPGTSGSTGELFF
TRBV2 CASDPGFTNTDTQYF
TRBV18 CASSPPLGTGAYEQYF
TRBV7-2 CASSWDSPPHNEQFF
TRBV5-6 CASSLWGYEQYF
TRBV19 CASSIGSVGNNQPQHF
TRBV28 CASSGQGNYQPQHF
TRBV6-5 CASSYHTGQASYEQYF
TRBV7-6 CASSKGGGWDTEAFF
TRBV5-1 CASSLQGALNTEAFF
TRBV21-1 CASSKAKGVCYGYTF